The 4 T cell receptor beta chains given below trace back to one sample, sequenced in a study of beta chain features in type 1 diabetes. Expressed TCRB transcripts got sequenced, as all isolated RNA was reverse transcribed. Assay: immunoSEQ multiplex PCR; the TCRdb copy retains only in-frame clones and omits some. The sample holds 25,000 to 30,000 clones, about 61% seen once. These TCRs are of unknown antigen specificity. Study-level results: When Type 1 diabetes patients were examined, their TCRB CDR3s proved moderately but significantly shorter in all four CD4+ subsets.

Sequenced sample: Tregs from blood. The receptors here all came from a woman aged 30 to 39 with type 1 diabetes.

The V gene is TRBV10-3, the J gene TRBJ2-1, with 8 bases that match TRBD1. CDR1 ENHRY and CDR2 SYGVKD come from the germline V gene. This CDR3 has 15 residues. With V trimmed by 2 bases and J by 7 bases, 7 bases remained unmatched. The CDR3 reads CAISEQDRDGNEQFF. Here the CDR3 DNA reads TGTGCCATCAGTGAGCAGGACAGGGACGGAAATGAGCAGTTCTTC.

The rearrangement links TRBV28 to TRBJ2-4; TRBD1 matches 8 bases. Germline V CDR1 and CDR2: MDHEN, SYDVKM. The V segment lost 6 bases and the J segment 3 bases; nucleotides outside the gene matches: 16. This CDR3 is built from 18 residues. Written as DNA, the CDR3 is TGTGCCAGCAGCCCACCCGGGCAGGGGGCTAGGGGCAAAAACATTCAGTACTTC. It codes for CASSPPGQGARGKNIQYF.

This chain connects TRBV7-2 to TRBJ2-2; 9 positions match TRBD2. The V gene end was trimmed by 2 bases and the J gene end by 4 bases; junction bases not matched to a gene: 2. Germline values: CDR1 SGHTA, CDR2 FQGNSA. The CDR3 totals 15 residues. Written as DNA, the CDR3 is TGTGCCAGCAGCTTATTACTAGCGGGCACCGGGGAGCTGTTTTTT. This gives the protein CASSLLLAGTGELFF.

This clone has more than one count but fewer than ten. CDR3 nucleotides: TGTGCCAGCAGCTTAACGAGCGGGACCACTGAAGCTTTCTTT. Translation: CASSLTSGTTEAFF. V and J are TRBV7-3 and TRBJ1-1, with D possibly being TRBD1 (5 bases). V was trimmed by 0 bases and J by 4 bases, leaving 9 bases between them. The CDR3 has 14 amino acids. Germline lookup yields CDR1 SGHTA and CDR2 FQGTGA.